Detailed here is one T cell receptor beta chain. The PCR ran on 60 Vbeta and 13 Jbeta primers. Assay: immunoSEQ multiplex PCR; the TCRdb copy retains only in-frame clones and omits some. The sample lists around 140,000 clones; roughly 73% were seen once. This record belongs to a study of cytomegalovirus exposure and HLA in healthy donors. Study information: Researchers previously reported finding fewer than 120 million unique TCR beta sequences from approximately 190 million T cells.

Sample: PBMCs. The source is a woman aged 18-30 years in good health and CMV-seronegative.

CDR3 region: CASSPGQGSGFLTTNEKLFF. The CDR3 DNA sequence: TGTGCCAGCAGCCCGGGACAGGGTTCGGGGTTTTTAACAACTAATGAAAAACTGTTTTTT. The chain links TRBV28 to TRBJ1-4, with 9 nucleotides matching TRBD1. Germline V gives CDR1 MDHEN, CDR2 SYDVKM. This CDR3 is 20 amino acids long. V lost 6 bases and J lost 0; bases outside the gene matches: 17. Based on the CDR3 plus reference TRBV28 and TRBJ1-4, the full variable domain is DVKVTQSSRYLVKRTGEKVFLECVQDMDHENMFWYRQDPGLGLRLIYFSYDVKMKEKGDIPEGYSVSREKKERFSLILESASTNQTSMYLCASSPGQGSGFLTTNEKLFFGSGTQLSVL.